What follows are 12 T cell receptor beta chains derived from one specimen sequenced in a study of shared clonotypes between healthy human individuals. Clones were read by immunoSEQ multiplex PCR, and TCRdb kept only the in-frame ones, dropping some. The sample lists some 2,100,000 clones, 90% to 96% occurring once. The specimen was naive CD4+ T cells sorted from blood. Subset indicated: CD45RA+ positively selected. These receptors were collected from a young man in good health.

This sequence joins TRBV2 and TRBJ2-5; D gene ambiguous. This CDR3 spans 15 amino acids. V lost 1 base to trimming and J lost 5 bases, with 14 bases between them. Per the germline V gene, CDR1 is SNHLY and CDR2 is FYNNEI. CDR3 nucleotide sequence: TGTGCCAGCAGTGAAGGGTGGAGTAGGAATGAGACCCAGTACTTC. Its translation: CASSEGWSRNETQYF. The complete variable domain, with remaining parts taken from reference TRBV2 and TRBJ2-5, reads EPEVTQTPSHQVTQMGQEVILRCVPISNHLYFYWYRQILGQKVEFLVSFYNNEISEKSEIFDDQFSVERPDGSNFTLKIRSTKLEDSAMYFCASSEGWSRNETQYFGPGTRLLVL.

The J gene is TRBJ2-3, the V gene TRBV27; 8 bases match TRBD2. Germline V gives CDR1 MNHEY, CDR2 SMNVEV (reference sequence). The V gene end was trimmed by 4 bases and the J gene end by 3 bases; junction bases not matched to a gene: 6. This CDR3 has 15 amino acids. The CDR3 sequence is CASSSRLARTDTQYF. The CDR3 nucleotides are TGTGCCAGCAGTTCCCGACTAGCGCGGACAGATACGCAGTATTTT.

The genes are TRBV6-5 and TRBJ1-4, with TRBD1 as a possible D gene (5 bases). From germline, CDR1 is MNHEY and CDR2 SVGAGI. The CDR3 has 15 residues. Trimming took 5 bases from V and 8 from J, leaving 18 bases between them. The CDR3 DNA sequence: TGTGCCAGCAGTACCCAAACTACAGGCGCCGAAAAACTGTTTTTT. It translates to CASSTQTTGAEKLFF.

Worth noting for this clone: The same CDR3 also results from other DNA sequences found in this sample. The chain recombines TRBV18 with TRBJ1-2; D gene uncertain. The germline V and J ends were trimmed by 2 bases and 3 bases, with 7 bases remaining between them. Germline V gives CDR1 KGHSH, CDR2 LQKENI. The CDR3 has 13 residues. The CDR3: CASSPGLDYGYTF. The CDR3 nucleotides are TGTGCCAGCTCACCAGGTTTGGACTATGGCTACACCTTC.

The J gene is TRBJ1-1, the V gene TRBV18, with TRBD1 as a possible D gene (5 bases). Trimming shortened V by 4 bases and J by 4 bases, and 7 bases separated the two germline ends. The CDR3 has 12 residues. Germline CDR1 is KGHSH and CDR2 is LQKENI. The DNA of the CDR3 is TGTGCCAGCTCACTGGGACTCACTGAAGCTTTCTTT. The encoded protein is CASSLGLTEAFF.

The chain uses TRBV19 and TRBJ2-5; D is possibly TRBD1 (6 bases). V was shortened by 4 bases and J by 2 bases, with 8 bases between the two germline ends. Germline CDR1 reads LNHDA; CDR2 reads SQIVND (reference sequence). The CDR3 loop spans 13 amino acids. The DNA of the CDR3 is TGTGCCAGTAGTAGGGGACAACAAGAGACCCAGTACTTC. Translating gives CASSRGQQETQYF.

The V and J genes are TRBV6-5 and TRBJ2-3; 11 nucleotides match TRBD2. This CDR3 has 14 residues. Germline V lookup: CDR1 MNHEY, CDR2 SVGAGI. The ends lost 4 bases at V and 6 bases at J; junction bases unmatched: 3. CDR3 sequence reads: CASSLAGGPDTQYF. As DNA, the CDR3 is TGTGCCAGCAGTTTAGCGGGAGGGCCGGATACGCAGTATTTT.

V usage is TRBV10-3 and J usage is TRBJ2-7; D unclear. Germline values: CDR1 ENHRY, CDR2 SYGVKD. V dropped 5 bases and J dropped 4 bases, with 18 bases sitting between them. The CDR3 is 15 amino acids. CDR3 DNA sequence: TGTGCCATCAGTTACTCCCCTTCCGGACCTTACGAGCAGTACTTC. As protein: CAISYSPSGPYEQYF.

The chain links TRBV7-9 to TRBJ2-1; D unclear. The CDR3 extends over 14 amino acids. Germline V gene lookup returns CDR1 SEHNR and CDR2 FQNEAQ (reference sequence). Trimming took off 0 bases at V and 4 bases at J, with 7 bases between the two ends. CDR3 nucleotides: TGTGCCAGCAGCTTAGCTTATGGGTACAATGAGCAGTTCTTC. Translating gives CASSLAYGYNEQFF.

J is TRBJ2-7 and V is TRBV27; perhaps TRBD1 as D (5 bases). V was cut by 0 bases and J by 2 bases, with 11 bases left in between. Germline V lookup: CDR1 MNHEY, CDR2 SMNVEV (reference sequence). CDR3 length equals 15 residues. The CDR3 sequence is CASSLSQGKPYEQYF. In DNA form, the CDR3 reads TGTGCCAGCAGTTTATCCCAGGGAAAACCCTACGAGCAGTACTTC.

The chain is built from TRBV7-8 and TRBJ2-7, with D hard to call. Per germline, CDR1 SGHVS and CDR2 FQNEAQ. Trimming took 2 bases from V and 2 from J, leaving 4 bases between them. The CDR3 consists of 12 residues. The CDR3 loop is CASSLQTYEQYF. Written as DNA, the CDR3 is TGTGCCAGCAGCTTACAGACCTACGAGCAGTACTTC. The variable domain in full, with the rest retrieved from reference TRBV7-8 and TRBJ2-7, is GAGVSQSPRYKVAKRGQDVALRCDPISGHVSLFWYQQALGQGPEFLTYFQNEAQLDKSGLPSDRFFAERPEGSVSTLKIQRTQQEDSAVYLCASSLQTYEQYFGPGTRLTVT.

In regard to this clone: The identical CDR3 is also encoded by other nucleotide sequences in the sample. The rearrangement joins TRBV28 to TRBJ1-5; D unclear. This CDR3 contains 13 residues. Germline V gives CDR1 MDHEN, CDR2 SYDVKM. With 5 bases removed from V and 1 base from J, the gap between germline ends came to 6 bases. DNA of the CDR3: TGTGCCAGCAGTGGAGGAAGCAATCAGCCCCAGCATTTT. This gives the protein CASSGGSNQPQHF. Combining the CDR3 with reference TRBV28 and TRBJ1-5 gives the whole variable domain DVKVTQSSRYLVKRTGEKVFLECVQDMDHENMFWYRQDPGLGLRLIYFSYDVKMKEKGDIPEGYSVSREKKERFSLILESASTNQTSMYLCASSGGSNQPQHFGDGTRLSIL.